The clone carrying this T cell receptor beta chain occurred many times. Its matching antigen is unknown. Individually, cDNA molecules had unique molecular identifiers attached to them. TCRdb ran MiXCR on the 5' RACE reads and lists one entry per CDR3 protein. The sample holds about 49,000 distinct CDR3 sequences; over 9.5% are singletons and the top ten take approximately 9.1%. This entry comes from a study of early T cells in non-severe SARS-CoV-2 infection. Study findings and constraints: VDJdb matching favored anti-spike CD8 responses, missing private and CD4 specificities.

CDR3 size: 14 residues. With 4 bases removed from V and 2 bases from J, the gap between germline ends came to 12 bases. Germline CDR1 SQVTM, CDR2 ANQGSEA. This chain uses TRBV29-1 with TRBJ1-5; a possible D gene is TRBD1 (6 bases). The TCR originated in an adult who was a healthcare worker with PCR-confirmed SARS-CoV-2 infection or an uninfected control (not recorded which). Material: whole blood. Here the CDR3 reads CSVARGVGNQPQHF. DNA of the CDR3: TGCAGCGTTGCCAGGGGAGTGGGCAATCAGCCCCAGCATTTT.